What follows are 19 T cell receptor beta chains derived from one specimen sequenced in a study of blood T cell repertoires in COVID-19. The protocol was immunoSEQ multiplex PCR, while the TCRdb copy is restricted to in-frame clones and leaves out a portion. The table lists 280,000 or so clones, about 90% of them singletons. What was sequenced was peripheral blood. The receptor source for this set is a woman aged 25 to 45 who had recovered from COVID-19.

The chain recombines TRBV5-1 with TRBJ1-5; D gene uncertain. The germline V gene has CDR1 SGHRS and CDR2 YFSETQ. Trimming shortened V by 4 bases and J by 5 bases, and 10 bases separated the two germline ends. The CDR3 sequence is 13 residues long. Written as DNA, the CDR3 is TGCGCCAGCAGCGCCTCGGTTGATCAGCCCCAGCATTTT. It is translated as CASSASVDQPQHF.

The genes are TRBV18 and TRBJ1-4, with 7 positions matching TRBD1. Germline trimming cut 3 bases from V and 2 bases from J; bases unmatched to any gene: 3. The length of the CDR3 is 15 residues. CDR1 and CDR2 (germline): KGHSH, LQKENI. CDR3 nucleotide sequence: TGTGCCAGCTCACCCGTGACAGGGACTAATGAAAAACTGTTTTTT. Amino acid sequence: CASSPVTGTNEKLFF.

The V and J genes are TRBV6-5 and TRBJ2-5, with 7 bases matching TRBD2. The germline V gene has CDR1 MNHEY and CDR2 SVGAGI. Trimming took 0 bases from V and 4 from J; bases not matched to a gene: 5. The CDR3 covers 15 residues. Written as DNA, the CDR3 is TGTGCCAGCAGTTACTCGATCCCGGGGGGAGAGACCCAGTACTTC. Protein sequence: CASSYSIPGGETQYF.

The chain links TRBV6-5 to TRBJ1-6, with a weak D call TRBD1 (5 bases). This CDR3 spans 13 amino acids. V was cut by 10 bases and J by 5 bases, with 12 bases left in between. Germline loops: CDR1 MNHEY, CDR2 SVGAGI. As DNA, the CDR3 is TGTGCCACCCGGGGGGGGGATAATTCACCCCTCCACTTT. Protein: CATRGGDNSPLHF.

The V gene is TRBV5-8, the J gene TRBJ1-4, with D perhaps TRBD1 (5 bases). The germline V gene has CDR1 SGHTS and CDR2 YDEGEE. CDR3 length equals 14 residues. With 4 bases removed from V and 4 bases from J, the gap between germline ends came to 11 bases. CDR3 loop: CASSPGLFNEKLFF. DNA for the CDR3: TGTGCCAGCAGCCCGGGACTCTTTAATGAAAAACTGTTTTTT.

V and J are TRBV4-3 and TRBJ2-1; 8 positions agree with TRBD1. After removal of 1 base from V and 4 bases from J, the junction contained 6 bases not matched to a gene. The CDR3 is 16 amino acids. The V gene's germline CDR1 is LGHNA and CDR2 YSLEER. The CDR3 is CASSQGDRGAYNEQFF. The CDR3 DNA follows: TGCGCCAGCAGCCAAGGCGACAGGGGCGCATACAATGAGCAGTTCTTC.

V gene TRBV4-1 combines with J gene TRBJ1-1; TRBD1 is a possible D gene (6 bases). The CDR3 is made up of 12 amino acids. In germline, CDR1 is MGHRA, CDR2 YSYEKL. Trimming cost V 5 bases and J 11 bases, with 15 bases left between them. The CDR3 is CASSALGGVAFF. The CDR3 DNA sequence: TGCGCCAGCAGCGCCCTAGGGGGGGTGGCTTTCTTT.

As concerns this clone: Other DNA sequences in this sample translate to the same CDR3. The rearrangement uses TRBV5-1 and TRBJ1-6; D might be TRBD1 (6 bases). This CDR3 is 14 amino acids long. V lost 2 bases and J lost 7, with 10 bases in between. The germline V gene has CDR1 SGHRS and CDR2 YFSETQ. The CDR3 loop is CASSLGQGNSPLHF. CDR3 DNA sequence: TGCGCCAGCAGCTTAGGGCAGGGGAATTCACCCCTCCACTTT.

This clone was seen only once. The chain couples TRBV6-5 to TRBJ1-4, with D perhaps matching TRBD1 (5 bases). The V end was cut by 11 bases, the J end by 8 bases, with 18 bases between. Looked up from germline, CDR1 is MNHEY and CDR2 is SVGAGI. This CDR3 comprises 13 residues. CDR3 DNA sequence: TGTGCCGACGCACCCCCAAGGGGCGAAAAACTGTTTTTT. Amino acids: CADAPPRGEKLFF.

CDR3 residues: CASSEQGPSPLHF. In DNA form, the CDR3 reads TGTGCCAGCAGTGAACAGGGGCCTTCACCCCTCCACTTT. The chain joins TRBV2 to TRBJ1-6; maybe TRBD1 (6 bases). The V gene lost 2 bases and the J gene lost 9 bases, with 8 bases spanning the gap. CDR3 length: 13 residues. Germline-derived CDR1 and CDR2 are SNHLY and FYNNEI.

The chain combines TRBV6-5 with TRBJ1-1; D gene ambiguous. V was trimmed by 6 bases and J by 4 bases, leaving 15 bases between them. Germline CDR1 is MNHEY and CDR2 is SVGAGI. The CDR3 totals 14 residues. Here the CDR3 reads CASRESFSPTEAFF. DNA of the CDR3: TGTGCCAGCAGGGAGAGCTTCAGCCCCACTGAAGCTTTCTTT.

Comments on this clone: Other nucleotide sequences from this sample produce the same CDR3. The chain couples TRBV24-1 to TRBJ2-2; a weak D match, TRBD2 (5 bases). CDR1 and CDR2 (germline): KGHDR, SFDVKD. The CDR3 is 14 residues long. V lost 6 bases to trimming and J lost 1 base, with 8 bases between them. CDR3 loop: CATSRGMNTGELFF. CDR3 coding DNA: TGTGCCACCAGTCGGGGAATGAACACCGGGGAGCTGTTTTTT.

The chain is built from TRBV19 and TRBJ2-7, with 9 nucleotides matching TRBD1. Germline V gene lookup returns CDR1 LNHDA and CDR2 SQIVND (reference sequence). J was trimmed by 3 bases and V by 5 bases; bases with no gene match: 8. The CDR3 loop spans 15 amino acids. In DNA form, the CDR3 reads TGTGCCAGTAGTGTTACCGGGACAGGGAGCTACGAGCAGTACTTC. It is translated as CASSVTGTGSYEQYF.

Points on this clone: Since no conserved phenylalanine or tryptophan closes the CDR3, a read error is the likely cause. The limits of the CDR3 on the DNA are not certain, so only TCRdb's listed CDR3 is given. The chain combines TRBV18 with TRBJ1-1; the DNA was not used to check the table's D call, TRBD1. Germline V CDR1 and CDR2: KGHSH, LQKENI. The CDR3 is 13 residues long, counting both termini. CDR3 amino acids: CASSPNKGDRFSN.

The rearrangement links TRBV5-1 to TRBJ2-1; 8 bases match TRBD2. Germline CDR1 and CDR2: SGHRS and YFSETQ. J lost 2 bases, V lost 3 bases, and 7 bases had no gene match. The CDR3 sequence is 16 residues long. The CDR3 region is CASSSSAGGAYNEQFF. The CDR3 coding sequence is TGCGCCAGCAGCTCCTCGGCCGGGGGGGCCTACAATGAGCAGTTCTTC.

V and J are TRBV10-3 and TRBJ1-3; D not resolved. V shed 5 bases and J shed 4 bases, with 6 bases lying between them. CDR3 length equals 12 residues. The germline CDR1 and CDR2 sequences are ENHRY and SYGVKD. The CDR3 nucleotides read TGTGCCATCAGTACGACAGGAAACACCATATATTTT. It codes for CAISTTGNTIYF.

The V gene is TRBV30, the J gene TRBJ2-2, with 7 bases identical to TRBD1. This CDR3 comprises 13 residues. The V gene's germline CDR1 is GTSNPN and CDR2 SVGIG (reference sequence). V was clipped by 3 bases and J by 6 bases; unmatched bases: 4. CDR3 in amino acids: CAWRNQGAGELFF. The CDR3 bases are TGTGCCTGGAGGAACCAGGGGGCCGGGGAGCTGTTTTTT.

The sample holds a few counts of this clone. V usage is TRBV7-8 and J usage is TRBJ1-1; D is perhaps TRBD1 (6 bases). The germline gives CDR1 SGHVS, CDR2 FQNEAQ. The CDR3 is 14 amino acids. V was trimmed by 2 bases and J by 0 bases, leaving 7 bases between them. CDR3 DNA sequence: TGTGCCAGCAGCTTAAGGGGGATGAACACTGAAGCTTTCTTT. It specifies CASSLRGMNTEAFF.

Only one count was recorded for this clone. The chain couples TRBV6-2 or TRBV6-3 to TRBJ2-3; TRBD2 might be the D (5 bases). V lost 5 bases and J lost 4, with 10 bases in between. The CDR3 covers 13 residues. Germline CDR1 is MNHEY and CDR2 is SVGEGT. CDR3 sequence (DNA): TGTGCCAGCAGTAGACCCGGGGCAGATACGCAGTATTTT. This sequence encodes CASSRPGADTQYF.